Listed below are T cell receptor beta chains from one sample, sequenced in a study of shared clonotypes between healthy human individuals. The data were produced by immunoSEQ multiplex PCR, yet TCRdb's version contains in-frame clones alone and is incomplete. The sample records about 2 million clones, about 95% being singletons. The sequencing sample was made of naive CD8+ T cells sorted from blood. The receptors originated from a man between 18 and 29 years old in good health. The conserved cysteine and the conserved F or W are not part of the CDR3 here. Not all rows give a size; the values are once, few, many and, for expanded clones, a class.

clone_size	v_call	j_call	cdr3_aa
.	TRBV6-6	TRBJ1-1	ASRLTGTDTEAF
.	TRBV15	TRBJ1-5	ATSRDRGIGQPQH
.	TRBV11-2	TRBJ1-2	ASSLKVSGGYT
.	TRBV11-3	TRBJ2-2	ASSLDRGNTGELF
once	TRBV28	TRBJ2-6	ASSPDRGFGGANVLT
.	TRBV7-8	TRBJ1-6	ASSPDINSPLH
once	TRBV10-3	TRBJ2-7	AISRTVSSYEQY
.	TRBV6-5	TRBJ1-1	ASSTWTGNTEAF
.	TRBV4-1	TRBJ2-3	ASSEGLTDTQY
.	TRBV5-1	TRBJ1-2	ASSLQGIGLGYT
.	TRBV5-5	TRBJ2-7	ASSLPSGGLPYEQY
.	TRBV5-1	TRBJ2-7	ASSGGTGYYEQY
.	TRBV7-6	TRBJ2-7	ASSLGDSPTYEQY
.	TRBV28	TRBJ2-2	ASSPDTGLVNTGELF
.	TRBV6-1	TRBJ1-5	ASSEWGASNQPQH
.	TRBV11-2	TRBJ1-2	ASSLIPDYGYT
.	TRBV6-1	TRBJ2-2	AISRLAVNTGELF
.	TRBV28	TRBJ1-1	ASSPRAGKLGMDTEAF
.	TRBV6-5	TRBJ2-7	ASTPGLSYEQY
.	TRBV6-1	TRBJ1-2	ATEVQGGNGYT
once	TRBV29-1	TRBJ1-2	SVAPRLTRGYT
.	TRBV5-1	TRBJ1-1	ASSLEGGLTEAF
.	TRBV7-2	TRBJ1-4	ASSLVRQAEDEKLF
once	TRBV2	TRBJ2-1	ASSPLLAGGDNEQF
.	TRBV16	TRBJ2-7	ASSQSSSSYEQY
.	TRBV7-9	TRBJ1-4	ASSGAGGNEKLF